Described below is a single T cell receptor (beta chain) sequence and its context. The record originates from a study of blood T cell repertoires in COVID-19. Study background: Both acute and convalescent COVID-19 samples were obtained from the United States, Italy and Spain. PBMCs, B-cell-depleted T cells, or T cells were the source of the cDNA or gDNA that made up the material.

Source study methods: The authors estimated nucleated cell counts from reference gene primer amplification. Sequenced by immunoSEQ multiplex PCR; TCRdb stores in-frame clones only, minus some. From that table come the V and J calls and clone size; the DNA was used to work out D and trimming. The repertoire holds approximately 270,000 clones, 87% seen once, with 3% in the top ten. The CDR3 loop spans 14 amino acids. Germline V lookup: CDR1 SNHLY, CDR2 FYNNEI. The V gene end was trimmed by 4 bases and the J gene end by 15 bases; junction bases not matched to a gene: 9. The TCR was taken from a man in his late teens or twenties with active or convalescent COVID-19. The rearrangement uses TRBV2 and TRBJ2-1; TRBD2 matches 13 bases. The sequenced sample was peripheral blood. The CDR3 protein is CASSAGLAGPLSFF. The CDR3 DNA follows: TGTGCCAGCAGTGCGGGACTAGCGGGGCCCCTTTCGTTCTTC.